These 21 T cell receptor beta chains were sequenced from one sample in a study of cytomegalovirus exposure and HLA in healthy donors (dated by TCRdb to 2015 to 2018). Libraries were prepared through the immunoSEQ multiplex PCR assay. TCRdb re-hosts the immuneACCESS table, in-frame sequences only. Its copies lack some clones; in the studies checked, an unresolved V gene accounts for under half of them, and the cause for the rest is not known. For this sample the table gives under 250,000 clones, of which over 75% were detected only once. The top ten clones comprise 1.5% to 2.5% of the sample. The sequenced material came from PBMCs. The receptors originated from a woman under 30 in good health and CMV-seropositive.

This chain joins TRBV27 and TRBJ1-3; D is possibly TRBD1 (6 bases). V lost 2 bases and J lost 2, with 10 bases in between. The germline gives CDR1 MNHEY, CDR2 SMNVEV (reference sequence). The CDR3 is 15 residues long. In DNA form, the CDR3 reads TGTGCCAGCAGTTTAAGCAGGGGAGCTGGAAACACCATATATTTT. This codes for CASSLSRGAGNTIYF.

This rearrangement joins TRBV2 to TRBJ1-5; 9 nucleotides match TRBD1. Trimming cost V 3 bases and J 7 bases; bases outside gene matches: 10. The CDR3 runs 16 residues. Germline V gene data show CDR1 as SNHLY and CDR2 as FYNNEI. CDR3 in amino acids: CASSEGTGRTGQPQHF. The CDR3, as DNA: TGTGCCAGCAGTGAGGGGACAGGGCGAACAGGGCAGCCCCAGCATTTT.

This clone was found once. The chain recombines TRBV13 with TRBJ2-3, with 13 bases matching TRBD2. V lost 1 base to trimming and J lost 0 bases; unmatched junction nucleotides: 7. The CDR3 runs 19 residues. Per the germline V gene, CDR1 is PRHDT and CDR2 is FYEKMQ (reference sequence). The CDR3 here is CASSLEGTSGASSTDTQYF. Here the CDR3 DNA reads TGTGCCAGCAGCTTAGAAGGGACTAGCGGGGCCTCTAGCACAGATACGCAGTATTTT. The full variable domain, completed using reference TRBV13 and TRBJ2-3, is AAGVIQSPRHLIKEKRETATLKCYPIPRHDTVYWYQQGPGQDPQFLISFYEKMQSDKGSIPDRFSAQQFSDYHSELNMSSLELGDSALYFCASSLEGTSGASSTDTQYFGPGTRLTVL.

This clone was counted at least ten times. The chain combines TRBV7-8 with TRBJ2-7; TRBD1 is a possible D gene (5 bases). Germline loops: CDR1 SGHVS, CDR2 FQNEAQ. The V end lost 1 base, the J end lost 3 bases, and 13 bases lay between the germline ends. The CDR3 is made up of 15 amino acids. In DNA, the CDR3 is TGTGCCAGCAGCTTAGGGTTACAGGACAACTACGAGCAGTACTTC. As protein: CASSLGLQDNYEQYF.

This chain links TRBV27 with TRBJ2-1; 8 bases fit TRBD2. V lost 6 bases to trimming and J lost 3 bases; unmatched junction nucleotides: 13. Germline loops: CDR1 MNHEY, CDR2 SMNVEV (reference sequence). This CDR3 region has 17 residues. This chain's CDR3 is CASRKTAGLGNYNEQFF. For the CDR3, the DNA is TGTGCCAGCAGGAAAACAGCGGGACTAGGGAACTACAATGAGCAGTTCTTC.

The J gene is TRBJ1-2, the V gene TRBV28, with 8 bases that match TRBD1. After removal of 5 bases from V and 8 bases from J, the junction contained 4 bases not matched to a gene. This CDR3 region has 12 residues. CDR1 and CDR2 from the germline V gene are MDHEN and SYDVKM. CDR3 loop: CASSTGGWGYTF. CDR3 DNA sequence: TGTGCCAGCAGTACAGGGGGTTGGGGCTACACCTTC.

This clone was recorded only once. The chain carries TRBV5-1 and TRBJ1-2, with a possible D match to TRBD1 (6 bases). V was shortened by 5 bases and J by 0 bases, with 17 bases between the two germline ends. Germline V CDR1 and CDR2: SGHRS, YFSETQ. The CDR3 spans 16 residues. The CDR3 DNA sequence: TGCGCCAGCAGTTGGACAGAATTTGAAGCTAACTATGGCTACACCTTC. Encoded protein: CASSWTEFEANYGYTF.

This clone has more than one count but fewer than ten. The chain recombines TRBV13 with TRBJ2-5; D perhaps matches TRBD2 (5 bases). The V gene's germline CDR1 is PRHDT and CDR2 FYEKMQ (reference sequence). Trimming shortened V by 5 bases and J by 5 bases, and 12 bases separated the two germline ends. The length of the CDR3 is 13 residues. The CDR3 region is CASSPEVIETQYF. In nucleotides, the CDR3 is TGTGCCAGCAGCCCGGAGGTGATCGAGACCCAGTACTTC.

The V and J genes are TRBV4-2 and TRBJ2-6; possibly TRBD1 for D (6 bases). CDR1 and CDR2 from the germline V gene are LGHNA and YNFKEQ. This CDR3 is built from 14 residues. Trimming removed 3 bases from V and 4 bases from J, with 7 bases in between. The CDR3 spells CASSQGAGANVLTF. Written as DNA, the CDR3 is TGTGCCAGCAGCCAGGGGGCGGGGGCCAACGTCCTGACTTTC.

The genes are TRBV6-1 and TRBJ2-1; 10 bases are a match to TRBD2. The CDR3 runs 16 residues. Germline V gives CDR1 MNHNS, CDR2 SASEGT. The junction had 8 bases not matched to a gene; V was cut back by 2 bases and J by 7 bases. The CDR3 reads CASSEWSSGSRNEQFF. Here the CDR3 DNA reads TGTGCCAGCAGTGAATGGTCTAGCGGGAGTAGGAATGAGCAGTTCTTC.

The chain has TRBV18 and TRBJ2-5; 8 bases match TRBD1. The germline V gene has CDR1 KGHSH and CDR2 LQKENI. This CDR3 has 14 amino acids. Losses at the gene ends were 6 bases for V and 6 bases for J; bases not matched to a gene: 9. The CDR3, as DNA: TGTGCCAGCTCTTTTAATGGACAGGGACAGACCCAGTACTTC. This gives the protein CASSFNGQGQTQYF.

This chain links TRBV10-3 with TRBJ1-2; D call uncertain. Germline V gives CDR1 ENHRY, CDR2 SYGVKD. The V and J ends lost 2 bases and 6 bases respectively, with 13 bases between them. The CDR3 loop spans 14 amino acids. CDR3 protein: CAISEVNRLDGYTF. CDR3 bases: TGTGCCATCAGTGAGGTCAACCGACTGGATGGCTACACCTTC.

The chain combines TRBV4-1 with TRBJ1-1; D ambiguous. Germline CDR1 reads MGHRA; CDR2 reads YSYEKL. V lost 4 bases to trimming and J lost 4 bases, with 13 bases between them. The CDR3 runs to 14 residues. The CDR3 DNA is TGCGCCAGCAGCCCCCGGGAGGGAGGCACTGAAGCTTTCTTT. Translated, it gives CASSPREGGTEAFF.

The chain joins TRBV5-6 to TRBJ1-2, with 7 bases fitting TRBD1. CDR1 SGHDT and CDR2 YYEEEE come from the germline V gene. CDR3 length: 13 residues. The J segment lost 7 bases and the V segment lost 1 base, leaving 4 bases of the junction unmatched. The CDR3 here is CASSLTGVGGYTF. The CDR3 DNA follows: TGTGCCAGCAGCTTGACAGGGGTGGGTGGCTACACCTTC.

This sequence joins TRBV5-6 and TRBJ1-1; D not resolved. Germline loops: CDR1 SGHDT, CDR2 YYEEEE. There are 14 residues in the CDR3. V was pared by 1 base and J by 0 bases, with 7 bases between. The CDR3 protein is CASSLYSLNTEAFF. As DNA, the CDR3 is TGTGCCAGCAGCTTGTACAGCTTGAACACTGAAGCTTTCTTT.

The CDR3 bases are TGTGCCAGCAGCCCCCCAGGGGGCTGGAATGAAAAACTGTTTTTT. Its protein product is CASSPPGGWNEKLFF. This rearrangement joins TRBV28 to TRBJ1-4; 8 positions agree with TRBD1. After removal of 6 bases from V and 5 bases from J, the junction contained 8 bases not matched to a gene. CDR3 length equals 15 residues. Germline CDR1 and CDR2: MDHEN and SYDVKM.

This clone has just a few counts. This rearrangement joins TRBV18 to TRBJ2-1; the D gene is possibly TRBD2 (6 bases). The V gene's germline CDR1 is KGHSH and CDR2 LQKENI. V was pared by 6 bases and J by 0 bases, with 12 bases between. The CDR3 has 15 residues. The chain's CDR3 is CASSFGGSSYNEQFF. DNA for the CDR3: TGTGCCAGCTCCTTCGGGGGAAGCTCCTACAATGAGCAGTTCTTC.

The CDR3 bases are TGCGCCAGCAGTGGAAGCGGGAGGCTTGAGCAGTTCTTC. Translation gives CASSGSGRLEQFF. V usage is TRBV10-1 and J usage is TRBJ2-1, with TRBD2 identical over 9 bases. Germline assignment: CDR1 WNHNN and CDR2 SYGVQD (reference sequence). The CDR3 is made up of 13 amino acids. The J segment lost 9 bases and the V segment lost 4 bases, leaving 4 bases of the junction unmatched.

This clone was recorded once. The chain couples TRBV4-1 to TRBJ1-2, with 7 bases identical to TRBD1. The ends lost 4 bases at V and 6 bases at J; junction bases unmatched: 8. This CDR3 is built from 14 residues. Germline CDR1 reads MGHRA; CDR2 reads YSYEKL. The CDR3 nucleotides read TGCGCCAGCAGCCGCACAGGGGTAGTTGATGGCTACACCTTC. Its translation: CASSRTGVVDGYTF.

V usage is TRBV6-5 and J usage is TRBJ2-1; a weak D match, TRBD1 (6 bases). Germline CDR1 and CDR2: MNHEY and SVGAGI. CDR3 size: 13 residues. V was trimmed by 6 bases and J by 3 bases, leaving 9 bases between them. This CDR3 reads CASSPDSYNEQFF. The CDR3, as DNA: TGTGCCAGCAGCCCGGACAGCTACAATGAGCAGTTCTTC.

This chain connects TRBV6-5 to TRBJ2-7, with TRBD1 identical over 7 bases. CDR3 length: 14 amino acids. Germline V CDR1 and CDR2: MNHEY, SVGAGI. J gave up 0 bases and V 4 bases, and 3 bases lay outside the gene matches. The CDR3 loop reads CASSSRDSSYEQYF. CDR3 nucleotides: TGTGCCAGCAGTTCCCGGGACAGCTCCTACGAGCAGTACTTC.